Listed below are T cell receptor beta chains from one sample, sequenced in a study of CD8 T cells in Susac syndrome. TCRdb reanalysed the immunoSEQ multiplex PCR reads using MiXCR and keeps one entry per CDR3 protein. The repertoire holds 150,000 or so distinct CDR3 sequences, with approximately 93% as singletons. The sequenced sample was CD4+ T cells from PBMCs. The receptor source for this set is a human donor with multiple sclerosis. Both conserved end residues are part of each CDR3. The D gene is left open where the match is weak. Clone size is given for some rows only: seen once, a few or many times, or a class if the clone is expanded.

>-|TRBV6-1|TRBJ2-6|-
CASNRQPSGANVLTF
TGTGCCAGTAACCGACAGCCCTCTGGGGCCAACGTCCTGACTTTC
>once|TRBV12-3/TRBV12-4|TRBJ2-4|TRBD1
CASRPGQGWNIQYF
TGTGCCAGCAGGCCCGGACAGGGGTGGAACATTCAGTACTTC
>-|TRBV29-1|TRBJ2-1|-
CSVSVNQNEQFF
TGCAGCGTTTCCGTTAACCAAAATGAGCAGTTCTTC
>-|TRBV20-1|TRBJ1-2|TRBD1
CSVRDGQGAPIF
TGCAGCGTCAGAGACGGACAGGGGGCTCCCATCTTC
>-|TRBV12-3/TRBV12-4|TRBJ2-7|TRBD2
CASSLFIAGVNEQYF
TGTGCCAGCAGTTTATTTATTGCGGGAGTCAACGAGCAGTACTTC
>-|TRBV30|TRBJ1-1|-
CAWSLLSEAFF
TGTGCCTGGAGTCTCCTGAGTGAAGCTTTCTTT
>-|TRBV29-1|TRBJ2-3|-
CSVHSGPDTQYF
TGCAGCGTGCACTCCGGTCCAGATACGCAGTATTTT
>-|TRBV7-8|TRBJ1-5|-
CASSLEGESPQHF
TGTGCCAGCAGCTTAGAGGGGGAATCGCCCCAGCATTTT
>-|TRBV12-3/TRBV12-4|TRBJ2-7|-
CASSFDPRSEQYF
TGTGCCAGCAGTTTCGACCCAAGGAGCGAGCAGTACTTC
>-|TRBV29-1|TRBJ2-2|TRBD2
CSVGTIYTGELFF
TGCAGCGTGGGGACTATCTACACCGGGGAGCTGTTTTTT
>-|TRBV12-3/TRBV12-4|TRBJ2-1|TRBD1
CASSSDRPSYNEQFF
TGTGCCAGCAGTTCGGACAGGCCTTCCTACAATGAGCAGTTCTTC
>-|TRBV20-1|TRBJ2-2|-
CSARDLVGPRSGELFF
TGCAGTGCTAGAGATCTGGTGGGCCCGCGGTCCGGGGAGCTGTTTTTT
>-|TRBV9|TRBJ2-5|-
CASSVGTFQETQYF
TGTGCCAGCAGCGTCGGGACGTTTCAAGAGACCCAGTACTTC
>-|TRBV3-1|TRBJ2-7|TRBD1
CASSPTGATEQYF
TGTGCCAGCAGTCCAACAGGGGCAACCGAGCAGTACTTC
>-|TRBV5-1|TRBJ2-1|-
CASSRSGNEQFF
TGCGCCAGCAGCCGATCGGGGAATGAGCAGTTCTTC
>-|TRBV6-5|TRBJ1-2|-
CASRPGHFYGYTF
TGTGCCAGCAGACCGGGACACTTCTATGGCTACACCTTC
>-|TRBV7-2|TRBJ2-7|TRBD1
CASSLEGTGAAYEQYF
TGTGCCAGCAGCTTAGAAGGGACAGGGGCAGCCTACGAGCAGTACTTC
>-|TRBV1|TRBJ2-3|-
CTSRRLAGESPTDTQYF
TGCACCAGCAGGAGGCTAGCGGGAGAGTCTCCCACAGATACGCAGTATTTT
>-|TRBV6-6|TRBJ2-7|TRBD1
CASSSGTGVYEQYF
TGTGCCAGCAGTTCCGGGACAGGGGTATACGAGCAGTACTTC